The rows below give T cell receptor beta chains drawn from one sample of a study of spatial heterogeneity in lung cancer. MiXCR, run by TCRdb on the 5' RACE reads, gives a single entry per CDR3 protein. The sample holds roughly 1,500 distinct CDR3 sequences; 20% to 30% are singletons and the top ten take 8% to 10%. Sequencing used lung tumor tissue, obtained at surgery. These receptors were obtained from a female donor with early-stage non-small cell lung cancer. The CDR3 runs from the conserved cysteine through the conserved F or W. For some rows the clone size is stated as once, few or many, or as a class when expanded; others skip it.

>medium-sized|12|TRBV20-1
CSAIRVAYGYTF
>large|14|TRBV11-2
CASSAIRVESPLHF
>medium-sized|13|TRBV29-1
CSAGQDLRAPLHF
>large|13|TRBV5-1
CASTDRVSDEQFF
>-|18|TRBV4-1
CASSRVEEGRSGANVLTF
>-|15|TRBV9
CASSDAGRGYNEQFF
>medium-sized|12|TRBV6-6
CASGGAAGELFF
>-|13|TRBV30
CAWSGTLNYGYTF
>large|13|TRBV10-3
CAISESRGYEQYF
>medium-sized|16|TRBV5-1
CASSLELTGTGPKSTF
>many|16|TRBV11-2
CASSPHSQGGTDTQYF
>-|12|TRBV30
CAWSHPNTEAFF
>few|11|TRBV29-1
CSGGSKETQYF
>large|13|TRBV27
CASIGVGVYEQYF
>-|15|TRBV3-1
CASSQEGGALGTQYF
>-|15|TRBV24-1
CATSDRAGTLNEQFF
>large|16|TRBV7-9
CASSLRRGEPMRTQYF
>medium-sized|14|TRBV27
CASSLTRTVGEQYF
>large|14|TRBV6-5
CASNWQGSTDTQYF
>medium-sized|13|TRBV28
CASSFGGSGELFF
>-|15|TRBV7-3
CASSFASGHYNEQFF
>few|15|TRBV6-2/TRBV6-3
CASSPPGHPQETQYF
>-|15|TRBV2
CASSEVRADLPEQYF
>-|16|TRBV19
CASSISGENSYNEQFF
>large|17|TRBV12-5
CASGTGGTPPSGNTIYF
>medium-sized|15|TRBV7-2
CASSSGLAYHNEQFF
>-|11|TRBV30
CAWTAWGAAFF
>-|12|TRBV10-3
CAHGTERETQYF
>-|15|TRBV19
CASTPGGKGTDTQYF
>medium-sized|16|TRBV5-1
CASSSYGGSGEYEQYF
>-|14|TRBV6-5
CASSRANYNYGYTF
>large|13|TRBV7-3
CASSPGTRKEQFF
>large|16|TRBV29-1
CSVTGLAGGRYNEQFF
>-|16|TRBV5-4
CASSLDQRGPQNEQFF
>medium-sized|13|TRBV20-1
CSAEAANTGELFF
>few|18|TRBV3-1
CASSQTGGLAVISYEQYF
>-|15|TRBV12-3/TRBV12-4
CASSLYPRTGNTIYF
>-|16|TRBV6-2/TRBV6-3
CASSYPYGLLSYEQYF
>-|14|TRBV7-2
CASSLPPLFHVQFF
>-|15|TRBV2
CASRGWREATGELFF
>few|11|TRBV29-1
CSAWRETEAFF
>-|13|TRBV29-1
CSVATESYNEQFF
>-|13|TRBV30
CAWSVNGWYEQYF
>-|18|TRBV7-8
CASSSQTWAGGAGNTIYF
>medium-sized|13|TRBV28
CASSAAGGWEQYF
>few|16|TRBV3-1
CASSHRSGGGTYEQYF
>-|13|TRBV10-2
CASSPGGGDGYTF
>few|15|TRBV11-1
CASSRGTHTGSPLHF